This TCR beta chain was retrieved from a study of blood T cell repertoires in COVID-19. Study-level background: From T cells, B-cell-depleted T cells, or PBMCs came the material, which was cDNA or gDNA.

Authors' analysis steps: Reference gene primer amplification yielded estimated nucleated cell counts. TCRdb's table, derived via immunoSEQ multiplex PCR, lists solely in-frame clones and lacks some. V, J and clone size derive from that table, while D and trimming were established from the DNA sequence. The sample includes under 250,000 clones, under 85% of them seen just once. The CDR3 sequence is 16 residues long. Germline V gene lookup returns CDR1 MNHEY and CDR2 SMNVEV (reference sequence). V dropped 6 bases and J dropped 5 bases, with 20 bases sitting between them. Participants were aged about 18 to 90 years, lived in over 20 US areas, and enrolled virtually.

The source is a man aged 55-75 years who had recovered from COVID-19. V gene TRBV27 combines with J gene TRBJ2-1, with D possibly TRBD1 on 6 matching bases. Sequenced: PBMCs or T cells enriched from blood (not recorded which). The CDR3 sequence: CASRNLPGVSNNEQFF. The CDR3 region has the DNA TGTGCCAGCAGAAACCTCCCAGGGGTCTCTAACAATGAGCAGTTCTTC.